A selection of T cell receptor beta chains follows, all from one sample in a study of blood T cell repertoires in COVID-19. The data were produced by immunoSEQ multiplex PCR, yet TCRdb's version contains in-frame clones alone and is incomplete. In the table there are around 200,000 clones, 89% of which are singletons. The sequenced sample was PBMCs or T cells enriched from blood (not recorded which). The receptors were gathered from a middle-aged woman with acute COVID-19. The CDR3 runs from the conserved cysteine through the conserved F or W. Each record gives: J gene, V gene, clone size, D gene, CDR3 protein, CDR3 DNA. D genes are given only for firm matches. A clone size is listed for some rows: how often the clone was seen (once, few, many), or a class if it is expanded.

TRBJ2-3 TRBV19 once - CASSEQIGDTQYF TGTGCCAGTAGTGAACAGATCGGAGATACGCAGTATTTT
TRBJ2-5 TRBV6-5 - - CASSFQFAQETQYF TGTGCCAGCAGTTTTCAGTTTGCCCAAGAGACCCAGTACTTC
TRBJ2-1 TRBV9 - TRBD2 CASSVGARGAFNEQFF TGTGCCAGCAGCGTAGGGGCGCGGGGGGCCTTCAATGAGCAGTTCTTC
TRBJ2-2 TRBV28 - TRBD1 CASTTGGTGELFF TGTGCCAGCACTACAGGGGGGACCGGGGAGCTGTTTTTT
TRBJ2-7 TRBV5-1 few - CASSEQVVGEQYF TGCGCCAGCAGCGAACAGGTGGTGGGCGAGCAGTACTTC
TRBJ2-5 TRBV30 - TRBD1 CAWSVRQGAPLQETQYF TGTGCCTGGAGTGTACGGCAGGGGGCACCCCTCCAAGAGACCCAGTACTTC
TRBJ2-1 TRBV7-9 - TRBD2 CASSPASGGHNEQFF TGTGCCAGCAGCCCAGCTAGCGGGGGTCACAATGAGCAGTTCTTC
TRBJ2-2 TRBV4-3 - TRBD2 CASSQDAGGGTGELFF TGCGCCAGCAGCCAAGATGCGGGAGGCGGCACCGGGGAGCTGTTTTTT
TRBJ1-5 TRBV12-3/TRBV12-4 - - CASRAGSNQPQHF TGTGCCAGCAGGGCAGGCTCCAATCAGCCCCAGCATTTT
TRBJ2-2 TRBV2 - - CASRTILASTGELFF TGTGCCAGCAGAACCATACTAGCTTCCACCGGGGAGCTGTTTTTT
TRBJ1-5 TRBV28 - - CASSLTVLGSQPQHF TGTGCCAGCAGCCTGACAGTCCTCGGTAGTCAGCCCCAGCATTTT
TRBJ2-1 TRBV3-1/TRBV3-2 - TRBD2 CASSQALATKRGRSYNEQFF TGTGCCAGCAGCCAAGCCCTGGCGACTAAGCGGGGGCGCTCCTACAATGAGCAGTTCTTC
TRBJ2-1 TRBV5-1 - TRBD2 CASGLTSGAHNEQFF TGCGCCAGCGGATTGACTAGCGGGGCCCACAATGAGCAGTTCTTC
TRBJ2-7 TRBV6-5 - TRBD2 CASSYFGTSNEQYF TGTGCCAGCAGTTATTTTGGGACTAGCAACGAGCAGTACTTC
TRBJ1-5 TRBV6-5 - - CASSSDRINQPQHF TGTGCCAGCAGTTCAGACAGGATCAATCAGCCCCAGCATTTT
TRBJ2-3 TRBV18 - TRBD2 CASSRGTSGSTDTQYF TGTGCCAGCTCTAGAGGGACTAGCGGAAGCACAGATACGCAGTATTTT
TRBJ2-7 TRBV6-2/TRBV6-3 - TRBD2 CASSPGGSHYEQYF TGTGCCAGCAGCCCCGGCGGGAGTCACTACGAGCAGTACTTC
TRBJ2-7 TRBV28 - - CASSFGGPLREQYF TGTGCCAGCAGTTTCGGAGGCCCTCTACGCGAGCAGTACTTC
TRBJ2-7 TRBV6-2/TRBV6-3 - TRBD2 CASSSPGTSGVASYEQYF TGTGCCAGCAGTTCCCCCGGGACTAGCGGGGTGGCCTCCTACGAGCAGTACTTC
TRBJ2-3 TRBV4-1 - TRBD2 CASSRTSGGSTDTQYF TGCGCCAGCAGCCGAACTAGCGGGGGTAGCACAGATACGCAGTATTTT
TRBJ2-1 TRBV29-1 - TRBD2 CSATRRLAGVSYNEQFF TGCAGCGCCACCCGGCGGCTAGCGGGGGTATCCTACAATGAGCAGTTCTTC
TRBJ1-5 TRBV28 - - CASSSLPQGTGNQPQHF TGTGCCAGCAGTTCTCTTCCCCAGGGAACTGGCAATCAGCCCCAGCATTTT
TRBJ2-3 TRBV7-9 - - CASSAGQSTDTQYF TGTGCCAGCAGCGCGGGACAGTCCACAGATACGCAGTATTTT
TRBJ2-1 TRBV2 once - CASSDSMASLGAYNEQFF TGTGCCAGCAGTGATTCTATGGCCTCCCTTGGGGCATACAATGAGCAGTTCTTC
TRBJ1-2 TRBV19 - TRBD1 CASMARDRPGYGYTF TGTGCCAGTATGGCGCGGGACAGGCCCGGCTATGGCTACACCTTC
TRBJ2-5 TRBV5-6 once - CASSLGRGSETQYF TGTGCCAGCAGCTTGGGGAGGGGTTCTGAGACCCAGTACTTC
TRBJ1-3 TRBV19 - - CASSPRSSGNTIYF TGTGCCAGCTCACCGAGGAGCTCTGGAAACACCATATATTTT
TRBJ1-3 TRBV5-1 - TRBD1 CASSSDRAGNTIYF TGCGCCAGCAGCTCGGACAGGGCTGGAAACACCATATATTTT
TRBJ2-2 TRBV27 - - CASSLSWETGELFF TGTGCCAGCAGTTTATCGTGGGAGACCGGGGAGCTGTTTTTT
TRBJ2-7 TRBV9 - - CASSSGGRGYEQYF TGTGCCAGCAGCTCCGGGGGGCGCGGGTACGAGCAGTACTTC
TRBJ2-1 TRBV18 - - CASSPGTSYNEQFF TGTGCCAGCTCACCAGGGACTTCATACAATGAGCAGTTCTTC
TRBJ2-1 TRBV9 - TRBD2 CASSAVVAGGPGSYNEQFF TGTGCCAGCAGCGCGGTTGTAGCGGGAGGGCCGGGCTCCTACAATGAGCAGTTCTTC
TRBJ2-7 TRBV7-8 - TRBD2 CASSLAGGAYEQYF TGTGCCAGCAGCTTAGCGGGAGGGGCGTACGAGCAGTACTTC
TRBJ1-5 TRBV5-8 once TRBD1 CASSLEGQGNQPQHF TGTGCCAGCAGCTTGGAGGGACAGGGGAATCAGCCCCAGCATTTT
TRBJ1-4 TRBV28 - TRBD1 CASGDRAVEKLFF TGTGCCAGCGGGGACAGGGCGGTTGAAAAACTGTTTTTT
TRBJ2-1 TRBV7-2 once TRBD2 CASSLVSGLAPNEQFF TGTGCCAGCAGCTTGGTTTCGGGACTAGCGCCCAATGAGCAGTTCTTC
TRBJ1-1 TRBV11-2 - - CASSILSAGGLTEAFF TGTGCCAGCAGCATTCTGTCGGCGGGGGGGCTCACTGAAGCTTTCTTT
TRBJ1-6 TRBV21-1 - - CASSPIETRAGSPLHF TGTGCCAGCAGCCCGATTGAGACCAGGGCCGGGTCACCCCTCCACTTT
TRBJ2-7 TRBV30 - - CAWSVLKVRGGEQYF TGTGCCTGGAGTGTACTGAAGGTGCGGGGAGGCGAGCAGTACTTC
TRBJ2-1 TRBV19 - - CASSMASNLGLYSNEQFF TGTGCCAGTAGTATGGCCTCAAACCTGGGCCTCTACAGCAATGAGCAGTTCTTC
TRBJ1-1 TRBV6-5 - TRBD1 CASSYRVGQGPTEAFF TGTGCCAGCAGTTACCGAGTCGGACAGGGCCCCACTGAAGCTTTCTTT
TRBJ2-2 TRBV29-1 - - CSVNRENTGELFF TGCAGCGTCAACAGGGAGAACACCGGGGAGCTGTTTTTT
TRBJ1-2 TRBV3-1/TRBV3-2 - - CASSQGAGRTFYGYTF TGTGCCAGCAGCCAAGGCGCGGGACGGACCTTTTATGGCTACACCTTC
TRBJ1-2 TRBV2 - - CAVGGQGRGGYTF TGTGCCGTGGGAGGGCAGGGGAGAGGTGGCTACACCTTC
TRBJ1-4 TRBV19 once - CASNKKTREKLFF TGTGCCAGTAATAAAAAGACACGCGAAAAACTGTTTTTT
TRBJ1-1 TRBV7-6 - - CASSLVGGSTEAFF TGTGCCAGCAGCTTAGTTGGGGGGAGCACTGAAGCTTTCTTT
TRBJ2-3 TRBV19 - TRBD2 CASSIDLRSGREKGTDTQYF TGTGCCAGTAGTATAGATCTAAGGAGCGGGAGGGAGAAGGGCACAGATACGCAGTATTTT
TRBJ2-7 TRBV7-2 - TRBD1 CASSSTGGPVRVQYF TGTGCCAGCAGCTCTACAGGGGGGCCTGTACGAGTGCAGTACTTC
TRBJ1-4 TRBV19 - - CASSMREIGEKLFF TGTGCCAGTAGTATGAGGGAGATCGGTGAAAAACTGTTTTTT
TRBJ1-1 TRBV19 - TRBD1 CASSTHLGTGTGAEAFF TGTGCCAGTAGTACCCACCTCGGGACAGGGACGGGCGCTGAAGCTTTCTTT
TRBJ2-3 TRBV5-4 - - CASSLDRSTDTQYF TGTGCCAGCAGCTTGGACAGGAGCACAGATACGCAGTATTTT
TRBJ1-4 TRBV6-6 - TRBD1 CASSSSGTGGEKLFF TGTGCCAGCAGTTCCTCCGGGACAGGAGGCGAAAAACTGTTTTTT
TRBJ2-7 TRBV23-1 - - CASSQSRQRERGAFYEQYF TGCGCCAGCAGTCAATCTCGGCAACGCGAACGGGGGGCTTTCTACGAGCAGTACTTC
TRBJ2-2 TRBV3-1/TRBV3-2 - TRBD2 CASSRSGGAGTGELFF TGTGCCAGCAGCCGTAGCGGGGGGGCGGGCACCGGGGAGCTGTTTTTT
TRBJ2-2 TRBV19 - TRBD1 CASSGQGKRTGELFF TGTGCCAGTAGCGGACAGGGGAAAAGGACCGGGGAGCTGTTTTTT